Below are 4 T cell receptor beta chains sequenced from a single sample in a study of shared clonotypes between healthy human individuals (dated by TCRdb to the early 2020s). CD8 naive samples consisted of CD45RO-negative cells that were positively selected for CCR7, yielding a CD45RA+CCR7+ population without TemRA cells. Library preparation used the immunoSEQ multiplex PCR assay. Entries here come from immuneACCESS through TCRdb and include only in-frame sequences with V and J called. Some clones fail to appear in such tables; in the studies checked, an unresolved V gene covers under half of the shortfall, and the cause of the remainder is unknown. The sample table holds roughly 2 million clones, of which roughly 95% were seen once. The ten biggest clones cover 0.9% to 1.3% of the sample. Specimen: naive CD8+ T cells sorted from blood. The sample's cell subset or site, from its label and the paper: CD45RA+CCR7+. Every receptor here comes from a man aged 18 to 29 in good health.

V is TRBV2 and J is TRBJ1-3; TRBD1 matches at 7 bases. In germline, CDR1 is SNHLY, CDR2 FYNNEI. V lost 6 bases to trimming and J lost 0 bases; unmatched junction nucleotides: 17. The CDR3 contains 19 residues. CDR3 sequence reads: CASRRSLVDRRRSGNTIYF. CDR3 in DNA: TGTGCCAGCAGACGTTCCCTAGTGGACAGGCGACGCTCTGGAAACACCATATATTTT. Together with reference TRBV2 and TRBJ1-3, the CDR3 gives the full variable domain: EPEVTQTPSHQVTQMGQEVILRCVPISNHLYFYWYRQILGQKVEFLVSFYNNEISEKSEIFDDQFSVERPDGSNFTLKIRSTKLEDSAMYFCASRRSLVDRRRSGNTIYFGEGSWLTVV.

CDR3 region: CASSLDFSYEQYF. DNA for the CDR3: TGTGCCAGCAGCTTGGACTTCTCCTACGAGCAGTACTTC. The rearrangement links TRBV5-4 to TRBJ2-7; D unclear. The germline V gene encodes CDR1 SGHNT and CDR2 YYREEE (reference sequence). This CDR3 region has 13 residues. The V and J ends lost 0 bases and 0 bases respectively, with 4 bases between them.

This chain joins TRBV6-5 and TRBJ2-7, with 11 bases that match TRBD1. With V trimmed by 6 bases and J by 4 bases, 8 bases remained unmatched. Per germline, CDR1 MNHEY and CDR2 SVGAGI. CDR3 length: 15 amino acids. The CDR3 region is CASRDTGTGGYEQYF. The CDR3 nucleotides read TGTGCCAGCAGAGACACCGGGACAGGGGGATACGAGCAGTACTTC.

The CDR3 sequence: CASSIGMGQLPYGYTF. The CDR3 bases are TGTGCCAGTAGTATAGGGATGGGACAACTACCCTATGGCTACACCTTC. V gene TRBV19 combines with J gene TRBJ1-2; D is possibly TRBD1 (6 bases). Germline lookup yields CDR1 LNHDA and CDR2 SQIVND (reference sequence). CDR3 size: 16 residues. Trimming took off 1 base at V and 4 bases at J, with 16 bases between the two ends.